This T cell receptor beta chain was identified during a study of lymphopenia after photon versus proton radiotherapy. Study-wide results and limits: Survival link was tested only in deceased patients; proton benefit remains a possibility. Relative stability marked proton patients; photon patients lost diversity and naive cells. After lymphocyte nadir, photon-treated repertoires showed oligoclonal expansion, especially CD8+ Temra.

The length of the CDR3 is 14 residues. The germline gives CDR1 SGDLS, CDR2 YYNGEE. V lost 4 bases to trimming and J lost 2 bases, with 12 bases between them. As for this clone: The antigen remains undetermined.

Clones were sequenced by immunoSEQ multiplex PCR, and TCRdb holds only the in-frame ones, with some missing. The table records 20,000 to 25,000 clones, 75% to 90% of them present only once. The J gene is TRBJ1-1, the V gene TRBV9; D ambiguous. This specimen was peripheral blood, taken from a patient treated with photon-based radiotherapy. The TCR originated in a man aged 55 to 70 with pancreatic cancer. The CDR3 reads CASSPSGGNTEAFF. The CDR3 DNA reads as TGTGCCAGCAGCCCCTCGGGCGGAAACACTGAAGCTTTCTTT.